This T cell receptor beta chain was observed in a study of a mutant IDH1 vaccine in newly diagnosed glioma. A remark on this clone: What it binds is not known.

The table came from immunoSEQ multiplex PCR; TCRdb's copy has only in-frame clones and leaves some out. The data show some 47,000 clones, with around 81% seen just once and roughly 5% held by the top ten. The time point denotes: week 35, safety follow-up. A single vaccine dose contained 300 ug of mutant IDH1 20-mer peptide, and topical imiquimod was used with it. CDR3 length: 14 residues. From germline, CDR1 is SGDLS and CDR2 YYNGEE. With 4 bases removed from V and 5 bases from J, the gap between germline ends came to 16 bases. Sequenced material: PBMCs, taken from a glioma patient whose treatment included an IDH1 peptide vaccine. The gene calls are TRBV9 and TRBJ2-7; D may be TRBD1 (6 bases). The TCR comes from a middle-aged woman with glioma. Some clones in this sample may be carry-over from other donors' samples. This CDR3 reads CASSTPGAVDEQYF. CDR3 nucleotide sequence: TGTGCCAGCAGCACCCCAGGGGCCGTCGACGAGCAGTACTTC.